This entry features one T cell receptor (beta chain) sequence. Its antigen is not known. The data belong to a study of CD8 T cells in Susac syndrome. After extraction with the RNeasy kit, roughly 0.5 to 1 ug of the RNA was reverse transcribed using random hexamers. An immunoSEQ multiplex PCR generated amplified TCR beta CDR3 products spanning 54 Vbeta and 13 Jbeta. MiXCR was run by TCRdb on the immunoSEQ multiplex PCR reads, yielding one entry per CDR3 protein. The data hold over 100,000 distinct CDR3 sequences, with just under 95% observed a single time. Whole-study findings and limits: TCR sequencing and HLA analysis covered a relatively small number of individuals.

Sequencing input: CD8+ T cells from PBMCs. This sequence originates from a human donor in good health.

The CDR3 coding sequence is TGTGCCAGTAGTCCAGATTTAGGGGGCTCCTACAATGAGCAGTTCTTC. It yields the protein CASSPDLGGSYNEQFF. The chain joins TRBV19 to TRBJ2-1; tentative D call: TRBD1 (6 bases). This CDR3 is 16 amino acids long. CDR1 is LNHDA, CDR2 SQIVND, per germline (reference sequence). Trimming left V 5 bases short and J 0 bases short, with 14 bases between.